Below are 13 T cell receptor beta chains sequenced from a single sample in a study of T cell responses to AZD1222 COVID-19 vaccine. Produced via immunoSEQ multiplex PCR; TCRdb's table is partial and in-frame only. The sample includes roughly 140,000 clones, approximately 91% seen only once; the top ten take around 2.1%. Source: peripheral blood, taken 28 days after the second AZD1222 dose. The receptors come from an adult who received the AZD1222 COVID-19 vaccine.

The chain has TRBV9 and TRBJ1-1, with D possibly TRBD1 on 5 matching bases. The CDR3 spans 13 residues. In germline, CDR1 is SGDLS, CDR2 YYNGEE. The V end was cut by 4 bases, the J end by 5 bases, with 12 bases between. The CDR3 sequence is CASSSVGGTEAFF. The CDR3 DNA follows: TGTGCCAGCAGCTCCGTGGGGGGAACTGAAGCTTTCTTT. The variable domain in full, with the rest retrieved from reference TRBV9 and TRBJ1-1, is DSGVTQTPKHLITATGQRVTLRCSPRSGDLSVYWYQQSLDQGLQFLIQYYNGEERAKGNILERFSAQQFPDLHSELNLSSLELGDSALYFCASSSVGGTEAFFGQGTRLTVV.

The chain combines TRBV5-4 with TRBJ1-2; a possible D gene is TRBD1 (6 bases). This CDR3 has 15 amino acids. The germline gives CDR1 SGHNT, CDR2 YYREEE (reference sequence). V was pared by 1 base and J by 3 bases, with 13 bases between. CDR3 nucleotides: TGTGCCAGCAGCTTGCCCGGGGGGCCCCACTATGGCTACACCTTC. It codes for CASSLPGGPHYGYTF.

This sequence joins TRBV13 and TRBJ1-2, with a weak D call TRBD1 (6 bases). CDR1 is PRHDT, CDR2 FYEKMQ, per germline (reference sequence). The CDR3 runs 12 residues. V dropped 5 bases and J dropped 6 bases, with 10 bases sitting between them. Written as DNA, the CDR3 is TGTGCCAGCAGCGTGAACAGGGATGGCTACACCTTC. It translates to CASSVNRDGYTF.

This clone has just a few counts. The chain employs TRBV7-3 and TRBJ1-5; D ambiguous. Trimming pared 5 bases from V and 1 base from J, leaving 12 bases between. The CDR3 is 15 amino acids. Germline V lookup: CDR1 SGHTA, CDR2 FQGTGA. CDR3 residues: CASSPFFSSNQPQHF. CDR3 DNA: TGTGCCAGCAGCCCTTTTTTCAGCAGCAATCAGCCCCAGCATTTT.

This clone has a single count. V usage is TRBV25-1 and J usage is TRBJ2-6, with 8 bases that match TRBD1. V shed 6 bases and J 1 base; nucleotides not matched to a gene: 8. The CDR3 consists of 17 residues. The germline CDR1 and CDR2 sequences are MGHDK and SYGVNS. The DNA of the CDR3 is TGTGCCAGCAGGGACCAGGGGGCTCGATCTGGGGCCAACGTCCTGACTTTC. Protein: CASRDQGARSGANVLTF.

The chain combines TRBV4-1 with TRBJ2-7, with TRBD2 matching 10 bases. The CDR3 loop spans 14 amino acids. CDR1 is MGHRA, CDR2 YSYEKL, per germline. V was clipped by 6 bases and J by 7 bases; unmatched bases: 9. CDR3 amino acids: CASRLAGAIGEQYF. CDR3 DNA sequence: TGCGCCAGCAGGCTAGCGGGAGCAATTGGGGAGCAGTACTTC.

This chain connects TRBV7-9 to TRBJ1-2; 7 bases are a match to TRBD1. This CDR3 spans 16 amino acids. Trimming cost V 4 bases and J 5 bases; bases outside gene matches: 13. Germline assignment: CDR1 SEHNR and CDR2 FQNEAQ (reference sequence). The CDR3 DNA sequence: TGTGCCAGCAGCTCGCACAGGGGCGGCTTTTCATATGGCTACACCTTC. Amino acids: CASSSHRGGFSYGYTF.

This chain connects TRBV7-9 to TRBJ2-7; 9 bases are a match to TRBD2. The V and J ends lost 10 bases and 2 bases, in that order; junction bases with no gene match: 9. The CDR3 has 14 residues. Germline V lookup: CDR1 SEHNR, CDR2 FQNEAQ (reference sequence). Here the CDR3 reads CATEGASGTYEQYF. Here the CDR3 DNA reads TGTGCCACCGAAGGGGCTAGCGGGACCTACGAGCAGTACTTC. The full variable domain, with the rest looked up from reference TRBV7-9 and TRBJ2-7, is DTGVSQNPRHKITKRGQNVTFRCDPISEHNRLYWYRQTLGQGPEFLTYFQNEAQLEKSRLLSDRFSAERPKGSFSTLEIQRTEQGDSAMYLCATEGASGTYEQYFGPGTRLTVT.

CDR3 loop: CASSNGVTSYNEQFF. As DNA, the CDR3 is TGTGCCAGCAGCAACGGGGTTACCTCCTACAATGAGCAGTTCTTC. This chain connects TRBV21-1 to TRBJ2-1; the table gives TRBD2 as D, unverified against the DNA. TRBV21-1 is annotated as a pseudogene. This CDR3 contains 15 residues.

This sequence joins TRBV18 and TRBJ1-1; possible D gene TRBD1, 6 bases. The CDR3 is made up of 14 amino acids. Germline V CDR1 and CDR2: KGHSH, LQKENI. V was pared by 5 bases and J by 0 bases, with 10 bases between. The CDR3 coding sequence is TGTGCCAGCTCAAAAGGACAGCTGAACACTGAAGCTTTCTTT. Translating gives CASSKGQLNTEAFF.

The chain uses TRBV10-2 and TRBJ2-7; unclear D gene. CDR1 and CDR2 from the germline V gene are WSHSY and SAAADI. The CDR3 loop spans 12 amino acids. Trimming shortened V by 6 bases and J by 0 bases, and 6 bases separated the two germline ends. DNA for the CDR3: TGCGCCAGCAGGGGCAGCTCCTACGAGCAGTACTTC. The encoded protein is CASRGSSYEQYF.

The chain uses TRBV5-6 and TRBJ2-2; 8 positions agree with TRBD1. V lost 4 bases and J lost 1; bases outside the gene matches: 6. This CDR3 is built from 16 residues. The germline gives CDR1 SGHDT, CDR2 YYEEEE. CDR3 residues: CASSRVGTGNTGELFF. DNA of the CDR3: TGTGCCAGCAGCCGAGTCGGGACAGGGAACACCGGGGAGCTGTTTTTT.

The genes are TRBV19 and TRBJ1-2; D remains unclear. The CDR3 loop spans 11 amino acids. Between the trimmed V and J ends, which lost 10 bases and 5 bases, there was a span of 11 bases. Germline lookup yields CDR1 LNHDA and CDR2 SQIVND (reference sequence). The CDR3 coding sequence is TGTGCCACCGGACGGAAATATGGCTACACCTTC. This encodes CATGRKYGYTF.